This TCR beta chain was retrieved from a study of CD8 T cells in ankylosing spondylitis. This CDR3 has 17 amino acids. Germline V gene sequence: CDR1 SGHRS, CDR2 YFSETQ. Trimming removed 4 bases from V and 1 base from J; junction bases left unmatched: 10. This clonotype was observed at least ten times. The antigen remains unidentified. The study, taken as a whole, reports: Reportedly, significant enrichment of disease-linked clones occurred in matched ankylosing spondylitis synovial fluid. A TCR beta motif of fewer than ten highly homologous variants seemed to mark ankylosing spondylitis blood.

TCRdb analysed the 5' RACE reads with MiXCR anew, one entry per CDR3 protein. The sample contains 100,000 to 150,000 distinct CDR3 sequences, roughly 13% of which appear only once. The V gene is TRBV5-1, the J gene TRBJ1-1, with 10 positions matching TRBD1. This TCR was sampled from a female donor with ankylosing spondylitis or in good health (not recorded which). Material for sequencing was blood, either unsorted or a sorted T cell fraction (not recorded which). CDR3 sequence: CASSPRARDRGNTEAFF. As DNA, the CDR3 is TGCGCCAGCAGCCCCCGCGCACGGGACAGGGGGAACACTGAAGCTTTCTTT.